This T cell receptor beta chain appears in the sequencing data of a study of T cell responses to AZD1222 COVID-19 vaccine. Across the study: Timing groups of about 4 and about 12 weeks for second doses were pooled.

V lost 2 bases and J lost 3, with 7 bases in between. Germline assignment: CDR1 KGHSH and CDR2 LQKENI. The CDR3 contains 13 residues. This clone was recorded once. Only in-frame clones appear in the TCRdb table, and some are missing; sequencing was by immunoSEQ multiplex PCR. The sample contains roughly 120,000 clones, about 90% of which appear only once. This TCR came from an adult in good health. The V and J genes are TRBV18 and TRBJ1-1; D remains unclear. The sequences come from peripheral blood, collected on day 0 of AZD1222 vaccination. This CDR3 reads CASSPRTDTEAFF. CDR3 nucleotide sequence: TGTGCCAGCTCACCAAGAACGGACACTGAAGCTTTCTTT.